What follows are 17 T cell receptor beta chains derived from one specimen sequenced in a study of T cell repertoires in cytomegalovirus infection. TCRdb passed the reads through MiXCR, listing each CDR3 protein once. The top ten clones hold 31% of a sample with under 200,000 distinct CDR3 sequences, under 30% of them seen once. Sequencing was done on a sample of PBMCs. The origin of the receptors is a human donor in good health (CMV status not recorded). Some clones in this sample may be carry-over from other donors' samples.

This clonotype showed up just a few times. V usage is TRBV29-1 and J usage is TRBJ1-1, with D possibly being TRBD1 (5 bases). Per germline, CDR1 SQVTM and CDR2 ANQGSEA. V was pared by 7 bases and J by 1 base, with 10 bases between. The CDR3 length is 12 residues. In DNA form, the CDR3 reads TGCAGCGGGGGGGGACGGAACACTGAAGCTTTCTTT. It translates to CSGGGRNTEAFF.

This clonotype has a handful of counts. The chain has TRBV12-5 and TRBJ2-7; no firm D call. This CDR3 region has 11 residues. CDR1 LGHNT and CDR2 FRNRAP come from the germline V gene. V was clipped by 6 bases and J by 1 base, with 4 bases between them. CDR3 nucleotides: TGTGCTAGTGGACAGTCCTACGAGCAGTACTTC. Its protein is CASGQSYEQYF.

This clonotype was seen a few times. The chain couples TRBV3-1 to TRBJ2-2; 9 positions agree with TRBD1. V lost 4 bases and J lost 7; bases outside the gene matches: 7. Germline CDR1 reads LGHDT; CDR2 reads YNNKEL (reference sequence). This CDR3 region has 15 residues. The DNA of the CDR3 is TGTGCCAGCAGCCTAACAACAGGGGGCTTCGGGGAGCTGTTTTTT. Its translation: CASSLTTGGFGELFF.

This clonotype was seen at least ten times. CDR3 bases: TGTGCCAGCAGCTTACCCCCGGATGAGCAGTTCTTC. Translating it yields CASSLPPDEQFF. V is TRBV7-2 and J is TRBJ2-1; D gene unclear. The CDR3 contains 12 residues. Between the trimmed V and J ends, which lost 2 bases and 8 bases, there was a span of 7 bases. From germline, CDR1 is SGHTA and CDR2 FQGNSA. The full variable domain, in which reference TRBV7-2 and TRBJ2-1 provide the parts outside the CDR3, is GAGVSQSPSNKVTEKGKDVELRCDPISGHTALYWYRQSLGQGLEFLIYFQGNSAPDKSGLPSDRFSAERTGGSVSTLTIQRTQQEDSAVYLCASSLPPDEQFFGPGTRLTVL.

V gene TRBV7-4 combines with J gene TRBJ2-7; 10 bases are shared with TRBD1. V lost 3 bases to trimming and J lost 0 bases; unmatched junction nucleotides: 17. This CDR3 is built from 20 residues. Germline assignment: CDR1 SGHVT and CDR2 SQSDAQ. CDR3 residues: CASSFGPNRDRGYLSYEQYF. The CDR3 DNA sequence: TGTGCCAGCAGCTTTGGACCTAACCGGGACAGGGGCTACCTCTCCTACGAGCAGTACTTC.

This clonotype was observed a handful of times. The V call is TRBV11-2, the J call TRBJ2-7; no firm D call. Germline V gene data show CDR1 as SGHAT and CDR2 as FQNNGV. The V end lost 2 bases, the J end lost 4 bases, and 12 bases lay between the germline ends. CDR3 length: 14 residues. The CDR3: CASSLIPRSYEQYF. CDR3 DNA: TGTGCCAGCAGCTTAATCCCCAGATCGTACGAGCAGTACTTC. Filled out from reference TRBV11-2 and TRBJ2-7, the complete variable domain reads EAGVAQSPRYKIIEKRQSVAFWCNPISGHATLYWYQQILGQGPKLLIQFQNNGVVDDSQLPKDRFSAERLKGVDSTLKIQPAKLEDSAVYLCASSLIPRSYEQYFGPGTRLTVT.

DNA of the CDR3: TGTGCCAGCAGCACGTCAGGGCGGGATGGCTACACCTTC. Translated, it gives CASSTSGRDGYTF. The V and J genes are TRBV7-9 and TRBJ1-2, with TRBD1 as a possible D gene (5 bases). Per the germline V gene, CDR1 is SEHNR and CDR2 is FQNEAQ (reference sequence). The CDR3 is 13 amino acids. V was clipped by 5 bases and J by 6 bases, with 13 bases between them.

The rearrangement joins TRBV10-2 to TRBJ2-5; 11 positions agree with TRBD1. Germline V gene lookup returns CDR1 WSHSY and CDR2 SAAADI. The CDR3 is 14 residues long. The junction had 6 bases not matched to a gene; V was cut back by 10 bases and J by 2 bases. The CDR3 DNA reads as TGCGCCACAGCGAGGGACAGGGGGCAAGAGACCCAGTACTTC. It translates to CATARDRGQETQYF.

The chain uses TRBV12-3 or TRBV12-4 and TRBJ1-1; the D gene is possibly TRBD1 (6 bases). The CDR3 consists of 15 residues. The V and J ends lost 6 bases and 3 bases respectively, with 17 bases between them. This CDR3 is CASSPGSGGDTEAFF. CDR3 coding DNA: TGTGCCAGCAGCCCCGGAAGTGGGGGCGACACTGAAGCTTTCTTT.

This clonotype was detected only a few times. The chain joins TRBV11-2 to TRBJ1-6; weak D call: TRBD1 (6 bases). The CDR3 runs to 19 residues. Trimming took 2 bases from V and 6 from J, leaving 23 bases between them. Germline-derived CDR1 and CDR2 are SGHAT and FQNNGV. The DNA of the CDR3 is TGTGCCAGCAGCTTATGGAGGGGGGGGGCGCAGCCTTCTAATTCACCCCTCCACTTT. Protein product: CASSLWRGGAQPSNSPLHF. The full variable domain, in which reference TRBV11-2 and TRBJ1-6 provide the parts outside the CDR3, is EAGVAQSPRYKIIEKRQSVAFWCNPISGHATLYWYQQILGQGPKLLIQFQNNGVVDDSQLPKDRFSAERLKGVDSTLKIQPAKLEDSAVYLCASSLWRGGAQPSNSPLHFGNGTRLTVT.

This rearrangement joins TRBV19 to TRBJ2-7; D not certain. There are 15 residues in the CDR3. Trimming shortened V by 5 bases and J by 1 base, and 15 bases separated the two germline ends. Germline-derived CDR1 and CDR2 are LNHDA and SQIVND (reference sequence). CDR3 sequence (DNA): TGTGCCAGTAGTCCGGAAGTCAGGCAGTCCTACGAGCAGTACTTC. Protein product: CASSPEVRQSYEQYF. The complete variable domain, with remaining parts taken from reference TRBV19 and TRBJ2-7, reads DGGITQSPKYLFRKEGQNVTLSCEQNLNHDAMYWYRQDPGQGLRLIYYSQIVNDFQKGDIAEGYSVSREKKESFPLTVTSAQKNPTAFYLCASSPEVRQSYEQYFGPGTRLTVT.

The chain joins TRBV7-8 to TRBJ2-7; D assignment may be TRBD1 or TRBD2 (6 bases each). The CDR3 totals 13 residues. Trimming took off 7 bases at V and 6 bases at J, with 16 bases between the two ends. The germline CDR1 and CDR2 sequences are SGHVS and FQNEAQ. CDR3 nucleotides: TGTGCCAGCACCCACCCCCGGGGGCCCGAGCAGTACTTC. This encodes CASTHPRGPEQYF.

J is TRBJ1-1 and V is TRBV6-5; 7 nucleotides match TRBD1. Trimming at V came to 4 bases and at J to 5 bases, leaving 13 bases not matched to a gene. Germline CDR1 reads MNHEY; CDR2 reads SVGAGI. This CDR3 is built from 16 residues. CDR3 region: CASSSLTNRGSTEAFF. CDR3 sequence (DNA): TGTGCCAGCAGTTCCTTGACTAACAGGGGAAGTACTGAAGCTTTCTTT.

This clonotype occurred a few times. This chain connects TRBV27 to TRBJ2-5; D not certain. V gave up 9 bases and J gave up 0 bases, with 11 bases separating them. Germline assignment: CDR1 MNHEY and CDR2 SMNVEV (reference sequence). This CDR3 contains 13 residues. The CDR3 nucleotides are TGTGCCAGTAGGCGGCCGAACCAAGAGACCCAGTACTTC. It translates to CASRRPNQETQYF.

This clonotype came up many times. The chain employs TRBV7-6 and TRBJ1-2; D gene unclear. Trimming removed 2 bases at V and 5 bases at J, with 6 bases between. Germline V CDR1 and CDR2: SGHVS, FNYEAQ. The CDR3 loop spans 12 amino acids. CDR3 region: CASSLSGYGYTF. The CDR3 DNA reads as TGTGCCAGCAGCTTATCCGGTTATGGCTACACCTTC.

This clonotype was counted only a few times. V usage is TRBV11-2 and J usage is TRBJ2-5; 13 positions agree with TRBD2. This CDR3 is 20 amino acids long. J lost 5 bases, V lost 5 bases, and 20 bases had no gene match. Germline assignment: CDR1 SGHAT and CDR2 FQNNGV. Written as DNA, the CDR3 is TGTGCCAGCAGCCGACTTAGTGGTTTACTAGCGGGGGGGAAGACGGAGACCCAGTACTTC. It yields the protein CASSRLSGLLAGGKTETQYF.

This clonotype was counted between two and nine times. The chain recombines TRBV7-3 with TRBJ1-6; 10 bases match TRBD1. The CDR3 sequence is 15 residues long. Germline assignment: CDR1 SGHTA and CDR2 FQGTGA. V was pared by 5 bases and J by 10 bases, with 8 bases of the junction left unmatched. CDR3 nucleotide sequence: TGTGCCAGCAGCCTCGGGACAGGGGTAGGCTCACCCCTCCACTTT. Encoded protein: CASSLGTGVGSPLHF.